A selection of T cell receptor beta chains follows, all from one sample in a study of PD-1 blockade in classical Hodgkin lymphoma. Profiled with immunoSEQ multiplex PCR; TCRdb holds only in-frame clones, not every one. The sample comprises about 85,000 clones, over 90% of which are singletons, and less than 3% rests with the top ten. The specimen comprised peripheral blood mononuclear cells (PBMCs), sampled before the second cycle of nivolumab. The receptors were sampled from a human donor with classical Hodgkin lymphoma. CDR3s include the opening cysteine and the closing phenylalanine or tryptophan. D genes are given only for firm matches. The listing skips clone size in some rows; elsewhere it reads once, few, many or a size class.

>NA|TRBJ2-7|NA|TRBV6-1
CASSERGEGGINYEQYF
TGTGCCAGCAGTGAACGGGGGGAAGGGGGGATTAACTACGAGCAGTACTTC
>NA|TRBJ1-2|NA|TRBV4-2
CASSPVGDSYGYTF
TGTGCCAGCAGCCCGGTGGGCGACAGCTATGGCTACACCTTC
>NA|TRBJ2-1|TRBD2|TRBV27
CATAGDLYEQFF
TGTGCCACCGCGGGGGACCTCTATGAGCAGTTCTTC
>NA|TRBJ2-1|NA|TRBV2
CASSARDYNEQFF
TGTGCCAGCAGTGCCCGGGACTACAATGAGCAGTTCTTC
>NA|TRBJ2-7|NA|TRBV5-6
CASSLAPRAGLTYEQYF
TGTGCCAGCAGCTTGGCGCCCAGAGCAGGCCTTACCTACGAGCAGTACTTC
>NA|TRBJ2-2|NA|TRBV5-4
CASSLGGPIRAANTGELFF
TGTGCCAGCAGCTTGGGAGGACCAATCAGAGCGGCCAACACCGGGGAGCTGTTTTTT
>NA|TRBJ1-1|NA|TRBV15
CATSREIIRSNTEAFF
TGTGCCACCAGCAGAGAAATAATACGCAGTAACACTGAAGCTTTCTTT
>NA|TRBJ2-1|TRBD1|TRBV11-2
CASSYSLGGTGTNEQFF
TGTGCCAGCAGTTATAGCCTAGGGGGGACAGGGACGAATGAGCAGTTCTTC
>NA|TRBJ2-4|TRBD1|TRBV2
CASIWDRGNIQYF
TGTGCCAGCATTTGGGACAGGGGGAACATTCAGTACTTC
>NA|TRBJ2-3|NA|TRBV28
CASSLVSTDTQYF
TGTGCCAGCAGTCTGGTTAGCACAGATACGCAGTATTTT
>NA|TRBJ2-7|NA|TRBV7-6
CASSLSETYYEQYF
TGTGCCAGCAGCTTATCGGAGACTTACTACGAGCAGTACTTC
>NA|TRBJ1-5|TRBD1|TRBV10-3
CAISGTGLDQPQHF
TGTGCCATCAGTGGGACAGGCCTAGATCAGCCCCAGCATTTT
>NA|TRBJ1-3|TRBD1|TRBV7-2
CASSLGGTGVSGNTIYF
TGTGCCAGCAGCTTAGGCGGGACAGGGGTTAGTGGAAACACCATATATTTT
>NA|TRBJ2-2|TRBD1|TRBV25-1
CASSERWTGRPGELFF
TGTGCCAGCAGTGAACGGTGGACAGGGAGGCCCGGGGAGCTGTTTTTT
>NA|TRBJ2-7|TRBD2|TRBV5-1
CASSHGTSGRTSYEQYF
TGCGCCAGCAGCCACGGGACTAGCGGGAGGACCTCCTACGAGCAGTACTTC
>NA|TRBJ2-1|NA|TRBV19
CASSIGGRNEQFF
TGTGCCAGTAGTATAGGGGGTCGCAATGAGCAGTTCTTC
>once|TRBJ2-3|NA|TRBV28
CASSLGGQGWTSGNTDTQYF
TGTGCCAGCAGTTTAGGAGGACAGGGGTGGACTAGCGGCAACACAGATACGCAGTATTTT
>NA|TRBJ2-5|TRBD2|TRBV7-6
CASSLVAGGETQYF
TGTGCCAGCAGCTTGGTGGCGGGGGGAGAGACCCAGTACTTC
>NA|TRBJ2-3|NA|TRBV5-1
CASSRQGRPDTQYF
TGCGCCAGCAGCCGGCAGGGTCGGCCAGATACGCAGTATTTT
>NA|TRBJ2-1|NA|TRBV6-6
CASSYTPLADEQFF
TGTGCCAGCAGTTACACCCCATTAGCGGATGAGCAGTTCTTC